These 23 T cell receptor beta chains were all obtained from the same sample, sequenced in a study of Graves' ophthalmopathy and Graves' hyperthyroidism. Using RNA transcripts, the TCR beta CDR3 regions were amplified. RT-PCR in the first round used HTBI primers; a second-round multiplex PCR followed. MiXCR, applied by TCRdb to the multiplex PCR reads, yields one record per CDR3 protein. The sample holds 740,000 or so distinct CDR3 sequences, roughly 40% seen once. Sequences were obtained from peripheral blood. The receptors stem from an adult man with Graves' ophthalmopathy.

This clonotype was counted a few times. The chain links TRBV5-8 to TRBJ1-1; D gene uncertain. Germline V gene sequence: CDR1 SGHTS, CDR2 YDEGEE. The CDR3 loop spans 13 amino acids. V lost 2 bases and J lost 11, with 16 bases in between. CDR3 sequence (DNA): TGTGCCAGCAGCTTCTTGGATGGCCCGGCGGCTTTCTTT. It encodes CASSFLDGPAAFF.

This clonotype has only a few counts. The genes are TRBV3-1 and TRBJ2-5; D might be TRBD2 (6 bases). Trimming removed 2 bases from V and 4 bases from J, with 14 bases in between. This CDR3 comprises 15 residues. The germline V gene has CDR1 LGHDT and CDR2 YNNKEL (reference sequence). CDR3 sequence (DNA): TGTGCCAGCAGCCAAACGGGACTCCGCACAGAGACCCAGTACTTC. Residues: CASSQTGLRTETQYF.

The rearrangement uses TRBV9 and TRBJ1-6; D remains ambiguous. This CDR3 has 14 amino acids. The germline V gene has CDR1 SGDLS and CDR2 YYNGEE. V lost 5 bases, J lost 7 bases, and 13 bases lay in between. CDR3 residues: CASSAGGSNSPLHF. CDR3 coding DNA: TGTGCCAGCAGTGCTGGTGGTAGCAATTCACCCCTCCACTTT.

The chain combines TRBV11-2 with TRBJ2-7; 9 bases align to TRBD2. V was pared by 1 base and J by 4 bases, with 11 bases of the junction left unmatched. The V gene's germline CDR1 is SGHAT and CDR2 FQNNGV. The CDR3 has 17 amino acids. The CDR3 DNA follows: TGTGCCAGCAGCTTAGTGGCCTTGACTAGCGGAATATACGAGCAGTACTTC. Its translation: CASSLVALTSGIYEQYF.

This clonotype has only a few counts. The chain is built from TRBV11-3 and TRBJ1-6; weak D call: TRBD1 (5 bases). This CDR3 is built from 13 residues. V was clipped by 5 bases and J by 11 bases, with 13 bases between them. Germline loops: CDR1 SGHNT, CDR2 YENEEA. CDR3 nucleotides: TGTGCCAGCAGCGAGGGGACGGAAACACCCCTCCACTTT. As protein: CASSEGTETPLHF. The variable domain in full, completed from reference TRBV11-3 and TRBJ1-6, reads EAGVVQSPRYKIIEKKQPVAFWCNPISGHNTLYWYLQNLGQGPELLIRYENEEAVDDSQLPKDRFSAERLKGVDSTLKIQPAELGDSAVYLCASSEGTETPLHFGNGTRLTVT.

The chain employs TRBV10-3 and TRBJ1-2; D gene ambiguous. The V gene's germline CDR1 is ENHRY and CDR2 SYGVKD. The CDR3 has 14 residues. The V and J ends lost 10 bases and 4 bases respectively, with 19 bases between them. CDR3 DNA sequence: TGTGCCAGCTCACGGGGTTTGGGCTTCTATGGCTACACCTTC. It specifies CASSRGLGFYGYTF.

The rearrangement joins TRBV2 to TRBJ2-7; D remains unclear. This CDR3 contains 14 residues. Looked up from germline, CDR1 is SNHLY and CDR2 is FYNNEI. The germline V and J ends were trimmed by 5 bases and 2 bases, with 13 bases remaining between them. This CDR3 is CASSLGQIPYEQYF. CDR3 DNA: TGTGCCAGCAGTTTAGGGCAGATACCCTACGAGCAGTACTTC.

This chain joins TRBV10-3 and TRBJ1-2, with D unresolved. V lost 2 bases and J lost 5, with 15 bases in between. There are 15 residues in the CDR3. CDR1 and CDR2 (germline): ENHRY, SYGVKD. CDR3 bases: TGTGCCATCAGTGAGGGGCGGCAGTTCGCGTATGGCTACACCTTC. It is translated as CAISEGRQFAYGYTF.

The chain recombines TRBV10-3 with TRBJ1-6, with 7 bases identical to TRBD1. CDR3 length equals 15 residues. V shed 6 bases, J shed 6 bases, and the junction held 8 bases outside the gene matches. Germline loops: CDR1 ENHRY, CDR2 SYGVKD. The CDR3, as DNA: TGTGCCATCAGGGAACAGGGGACCGCTAATTCACCCCTCCACTTT. It encodes CAIREQGTANSPLHF.

This clonotype was seen more than once but under ten times. The CDR3 is CASSVDIRDNSPLHF. CDR3 sequence (DNA): TGTGCCAGCAGCGTAGATATCAGGGATAATTCACCCCTCCACTTT. The gene calls are TRBV9 and TRBJ1-6; the D gene is possibly TRBD1 (5 bases). This CDR3 comprises 15 residues. Per the germline V gene, CDR1 is SGDLS and CDR2 is YYNGEE. Trimming removed 0 bases at V and 5 bases at J, with 9 bases between.

The V and J genes are TRBV7-2 and TRBJ2-7; 7 bases map to TRBD2. The CDR3 spans 13 residues. Trimming at V came to 6 bases and at J to 5 bases, leaving 7 bases not matched to a gene. Looked up from germline, CDR1 is SGHTA and CDR2 is FQGNSA. CDR3: CASSFGGSHEQYF. The DNA for the CDR3 is TGTGCCAGCAGTTTCGGCGGGAGCCACGAGCAGTACTTC.

The chain combines TRBV10-2 with TRBJ2-7; D gene ambiguous. Germline V CDR1 and CDR2: WSHSY, SAAADI. V lost 0 bases and J lost 1, with 7 bases in between. The CDR3 loop spans 14 amino acids. The CDR3 loop is CASSESTYSYEQYF. In nucleotides, the CDR3 is TGCGCCAGCAGTGAGTCTACGTATTCCTACGAGCAGTACTTC.

This clonotype occurred many times. This chain uses TRBV6-6 with TRBJ1-1; unclear D gene. The germline V and J ends were trimmed by 2 bases and 5 bases, with 9 bases remaining between them. The CDR3 runs to 13 residues. Germline-derived CDR1 and CDR2 are MNHNY and SVGAGI (reference sequence). The CDR3: CASSYEGGTEAFF. CDR3 nucleotide sequence: TGTGCCAGCAGTTACGAGGGAGGGACTGAAGCTTTCTTT.

The gene calls are TRBV2 and TRBJ1-2, with D hard to call. This CDR3 is 14 amino acids long. V was pared by 5 bases and J by 1 base, with 11 bases between. Germline CDR1 is SNHLY and CDR2 is FYNNEI. The CDR3, as DNA: TGTGCCAGCAGTTCAACTCAGCTTAACTATGGCTACACCTTC. This translates into CASSSTQLNYGYTF.

V usage is TRBV7-2 and J usage is TRBJ2-2; D is unresolved. Deletions cut 5 bases from V and 2 bases from J, with 21 bases between. Germline-derived CDR1 and CDR2 are SGHTA and FQGNSA. CDR3 length: 18 residues. As DNA, the CDR3 is TGTGCCAGCAGCCCAGGCCCTTACTCCCAAAGAAACACCGGGGAGCTGTTTTTT. It specifies CASSPGPYSQRNTGELFF.

This clonotype was seen many times. The chain links TRBV10-3 to TRBJ2-7; 7 bases line up with TRBD1. CDR1 and CDR2 (germline): ENHRY, SYGVKD. V lost 10 bases and J lost 2; bases outside the gene matches: 14. The CDR3 is 15 amino acids. The CDR3 is CATHYEGGSTYEQYF. Here the CDR3 DNA reads TGTGCCACCCATTACGAAGGGGGCTCAACCTACGAGCAGTACTTC.

This clonotype was seen a handful of times. The genes are TRBV19 and TRBJ1-1; D perhaps matches TRBD1 (5 bases). V was cut by 6 bases and J by 5 bases, with 16 bases left in between. Germline loops: CDR1 LNHDA, CDR2 SQIVND (reference sequence). This CDR3 region has 14 residues. The CDR3: CASRSPGRLTEAFF. DNA for the CDR3: TGTGCCAGTAGGTCTCCGGGGCGGTTGACTGAAGCTTTCTTT.

This clonotype was counted many times. J is TRBJ1-3 and V is TRBV14; a possible D gene is TRBD1 (5 bases). CDR1 is SGHDN, CDR2 FVKESK, per germline. Trimming pared 4 bases from V and 4 bases from J, leaving 11 bases between. The CDR3 length is 14 residues. CDR3 sequence (DNA): TGTGCCAGCAGCCGACAGTTCCCCGGAAACACCATATATTTT. It encodes CASSRQFPGNTIYF.

This clonotype was counted many times. The V and J genes are TRBV9 and TRBJ2-5, with D possibly being TRBD2 (6 bases). Trimming removed 5 bases at V and 5 bases at J, with 13 bases between. Germline values: CDR1 SGDLS, CDR2 YYNGEE. The CDR3 totals 13 residues. CDR3 sequence: CASSRRGGETQYF. Written as DNA, the CDR3 is TGTGCCAGCAGTCGTCGAGGAGGGGAGACCCAGTACTTC.

The chain employs TRBV27 and TRBJ2-7; TRBD2 might be the D (6 bases). CDR1 and CDR2 from the germline V gene are MNHEY and SMNVEV (reference sequence). The CDR3 runs 16 residues. With 3 bases removed from V and 2 bases from J, the gap between germline ends came to 17 bases. CDR3 residues: CASSLVGGKGPYEQYF. CDR3 DNA: TGTGCCAGCAGTTTGGTCGGCGGGAAGGGCCCCTACGAGCAGTACTTC.

The chain employs TRBV7-9 and TRBJ1-3, with TRBD1 identical over 11 bases. Germline CDR1 SEHNR, CDR2 FQNEAQ (reference sequence). This CDR3 comprises 16 residues. The J segment lost 3 bases and the V segment lost 5 bases, leaving 6 bases of the junction unmatched. CDR3 bases: TGTGCCAGCAGCCACGGACAGGGGGCGTTTGGAAACACCATATATTTT. Its protein product is CASSHGQGAFGNTIYF.

This clonotype was counted a few times. This sequence joins TRBV19 and TRBJ1-2, with 7 bases that match TRBD1. The J segment lost 2 bases and the V segment lost 4 bases, leaving 10 bases of the junction unmatched. CDR1 is LNHDA and CDR2 is SQIVND in the germline V gene (reference sequence). The CDR3 runs to 16 residues. The CDR3 DNA reads TGTGCCAGTAGTACTCTACCCGGACAGGCGAACTATGGCTACACCTTC. Encoded protein: CASSTLPGQANYGYTF.

This clonotype was recorded many times. This chain links TRBV29-1 with TRBJ1-1, with D perhaps TRBD1 (6 bases). The V gene's germline CDR1 is SQVTM and CDR2 ANQGSEA. This CDR3 contains 12 residues. Deletions cut 5 bases from V and 5 bases from J, with 12 bases between. The CDR3 region is CSVFSRGTEAFF. The DNA for the CDR3 is TGCAGCGTTTTCTCGAGGGGGACTGAAGCTTTCTTT.